The next 3 T cell receptor beta chains were all read from a single sample in a study of control samples from healthy donors and cancer patients. Sequencing was performed with immunoSEQ multiplex PCR; in TCRdb, only in-frame clones are kept and a portion is missing. The data hold 85,000 to 90,000 clones, with around 85% observed a single time. Sequencing used blood. The origin of the receptors is a woman aged 40 to 50 in good health.

This sequence joins TRBV5-1 and TRBJ2-7; TRBD2 agrees at 7 bases. Trimming at V came to 0 bases and at J to 0 bases, leaving 0 bases not matched to a gene. Germline CDR1 is SGHRS and CDR2 is YFSETQ. There are 14 residues in the CDR3. CDR3 coding DNA: TGCGCCAGCAGCTTGGGCGGGAGCTCCTACGAGCAGTACTTC. This translates into CASSLGGSSYEQYF.

The chain links TRBV7-2 to TRBJ2-5; the match to TRBD2 covers 8 bases. The CDR3 runs to 15 residues. Germline assignment: CDR1 SGHTA and CDR2 FQGNSA. The ends lost 3 bases at V and 4 bases at J; junction bases unmatched: 7. Here the CDR3 DNA reads TGTGCCAGCAGCTTCTACGGGGGGGAAGGAGAGACCCAGTACTTC. It yields the protein CASSFYGGEGETQYF.

V is TRBV29-1 and J is TRBJ1-3; D gene ambiguous. Trimming shortened V by 6 bases and J by 2 bases, and 8 bases separated the two germline ends. The CDR3 is made up of 12 amino acids. Germline loops: CDR1 SQVTM, CDR2 ANQGSEA. CDR3 amino acids: CSVEFTGNTIYF. CDR3 coding DNA: TGCAGCGTGGAGTTTACTGGAAACACCATATATTTT.